One TCR beta chain is described in this entry. The data belong to a study of T cells expressing NK-cell markers. Overall study context: Sequencing of TCR beta repertoires drew on sorted CD3+CD56+NKG2C+, CD3+CD56+NKG2C- and CD3+CD56-NKG2C+ T cells. The sequencing cohort of eight donors included seven HCMV-seropositive individuals and one seronegative individual.

Germline values: CDR1 SSHAT, CDR2 FNYEAQ (reference sequence). CDR3 length: 18 amino acids. TCRdb reanalyzed the 5' RACE reads, giving one entry per CDR3 protein sequence and no DNA. Its listing shows 150,000 to 180,000 distinct CDR3 sequences. This chain links TRBV7-7 with TRBJ2-2; TCRdb's D call, TRBD1, is unchecked because there is no DNA. This receptor was obtained from a woman in her fifties or sixties in good health. The sample consisted of blood T cells: a sorted CD56 or NKG2C T cell subset, CD4+ or CD8+ T cells, or bulk PBMC T cells (not recorded which). CDR3 region: CASSSPPGQGLNTGELFF.